These 23 T cell receptor beta chains were all obtained from the same sample, sequenced in a study of blood T cells in healthy people across ages. Next came a second PCR, run for roughly 6 to 11 cycles, which used a sample-barcoded 5' primer along with a J-beta primer mix. Via MiXCR, TCRdb re-called the 5' RACE reads, giving one row per CDR3 protein. Here the sample spans roughly 1.4 million distinct CDR3 sequences, around 55% being singletons. Sequencing input: blood. The receptors stem from a man in his late teens or twenties in good health.

The CDR3 nucleotides read TGTGCCAGCAGCCGAGGACAGGGTTGGGGCGAGACCCAGTACTTC. Its protein is CASSRGQGWGETQYF. The rearrangement joins TRBV3-1 to TRBJ2-5, with TRBD1 identical over 8 bases. Germline CDR1 LGHDT, CDR2 YNNKEL (reference sequence). The ends lost 4 bases at V and 5 bases at J; junction bases unmatched: 9. The CDR3 has 15 amino acids.

J is TRBJ2-1 and V is TRBV7-7; possible D gene TRBD2, 5 bases. Germline values: CDR1 SSHAT, CDR2 FNYEAQ (reference sequence). V lost 4 bases to trimming and J lost 9 bases, with 13 bases between them. The CDR3 contains 13 residues. The CDR3 bases are TGTGCCAGCAGCTCAACTAGTATCGGTGAGCAGTTCTTC. It codes for CASSSTSIGEQFF.

The rearrangement links TRBV5-1 to TRBJ2-3; 7 positions agree with TRBD1. The length of the CDR3 is 15 residues. CDR1 SGHRS and CDR2 YFSETQ come from the germline V gene. V was pared by 4 bases and J by 3 bases, with 8 bases of the junction left unmatched. CDR3 bases: TGCGCCAGCAGCCGCGACAGGGTTCCGACAGATACGCAGTATTTT. This translates into CASSRDRVPTDTQYF.

The chain carries TRBV2 and TRBJ2-7; D ambiguous. The CDR3 has 14 residues. The V end lost 5 bases, the J end lost 4 bases, and 15 bases lay between the germline ends. CDR1 is SNHLY, CDR2 FYNNEI, per germline. The CDR3 DNA sequence: TGTGCCAGCAGTTTCCCAATCGACCCGTACGAGCAGTACTTC. Amino acids: CASSFPIDPYEQYF.

The rearrangement joins TRBV20-1 to TRBJ2-5, with TRBD2 matching 10 bases. Germline V gene data show CDR1 as DFQATT and CDR2 as SNEGSKA (reference sequence). The J segment lost 2 bases and the V segment lost 1 base, leaving 4 bases of the junction unmatched. This CDR3 is 15 amino acids long. CDR3 residues: CSARVLAGTQETQYF. The CDR3 nucleotides read TGCAGTGCTAGAGTACTAGCGGGGACACAAGAGACCCAGTACTTC.

The chain uses TRBV27 and TRBJ1-2, with TRBD1 identical over 8 bases. Germline V CDR1 and CDR2: MNHEY, SMNVEV (reference sequence). This CDR3 is 16 amino acids long. Trimming cost V 2 bases and J 2 bases; bases outside gene matches: 7. The CDR3 DNA follows: TGTGCCAGCAGTTTAAGTCCAAGGACAGGGAACTATGGCTACACCTTC. Protein: CASSLSPRTGNYGYTF.

V usage is TRBV6-5 and J usage is TRBJ1-1, with 7 bases aligning to TRBD1. V trimming: 6 bases; J trimming: 2 bases; junction bases outside the gene matches: 3. This CDR3 contains 13 residues. The germline CDR1 and CDR2 sequences are MNHEY and SVGAGI. The CDR3 loop reads CASRTGVNTEAFF. CDR3 coding DNA: TGTGCCAGCAGAACAGGGGTTAACACTGAAGCTTTCTTT.

This chain uses TRBV11-2 with TRBJ2-2; D not resolved. The CDR3 covers 15 residues. V lost 2 bases to trimming and J lost 4 bases, with 11 bases between them. In germline, CDR1 is SGHAT, CDR2 FQNNGV. In nucleotides, the CDR3 is TGTGCCAGCAGCTTATCACTCCTCATCACCGGGGAGCTGTTTTTT. Translating it yields CASSLSLLITGELFF. Combining the CDR3 with reference TRBV11-2 and TRBJ2-2 gives the whole variable domain EAGVAQSPRYKIIEKRQSVAFWCNPISGHATLYWYQQILGQGPKLLIQFQNNGVVDDSQLPKDRFSAERLKGVDSTLKIQPAKLEDSAVYLCASSLSLLITGELFFGEGSRLTVL.

V is TRBV11-2 and J is TRBJ1-2; TRBD1 matches at 12 bases. With 5 bases clipped from V and 6 bases from J, the junction kept 4 bases outside the gene matches. CDR3 length equals 14 residues. Germline CDR1 is SGHAT and CDR2 is FQNNGV. Written as DNA, the CDR3 is TGTGCCAGCAGCCTCCGGGACAGGGGGCATGGCTACACCTTC. The encoded protein is CASSLRDRGHGYTF.

This clonotype was picked up a small number of times. The chain couples TRBV29-1 to TRBJ2-7, with D tentatively TRBD1 (5 bases). Trimming took off 3 bases at V and 0 bases at J, with 9 bases between the two ends. The CDR3 consists of 13 residues. Germline V gives CDR1 SQVTM, CDR2 ANQGSEA. The CDR3 protein is CSVDQGNSYEQYF. The CDR3 DNA reads as TGCAGCGTTGATCAGGGTAACTCCTACGAGCAGTACTTC.

This clonotype occurred a few times. V gene TRBV7-9 combines with J gene TRBJ2-1; 7 positions agree with TRBD2. The V segment lost 4 bases and the J segment 9 bases; nucleotides outside the gene matches: 15. The CDR3 has 16 amino acids. The germline CDR1 and CDR2 sequences are SEHNR and FQNEAQ (reference sequence). Here the CDR3 DNA reads TGTGCCAGCAGCTGGAACTCGGGAGCGGGGTATGTTGAGCAGTTCTTC. Translation gives CASSWNSGAGYVEQFF.

This chain joins TRBV6-6 and TRBJ2-1; 12 nucleotides match TRBD2. V dropped 6 bases and J dropped 3; count of bases not matched to a gene: 6. The CDR3 is 16 amino acids. CDR1 MNHNY and CDR2 SVGAGI come from the germline V gene (reference sequence). The CDR3 region is CASSPSSGRGYNEQFF. The CDR3, as DNA: TGTGCCAGCAGCCCTTCTAGCGGGAGGGGCTACAATGAGCAGTTCTTC.

This rearrangement joins TRBV29-1 to TRBJ1-4; the match to TRBD1 covers 8 bases. J was trimmed by 8 bases and V by 2 bases; bases with no gene match: 7. CDR1 and CDR2 (germline): SQVTM, ANQGSEA. The CDR3 runs to 14 residues. The CDR3 reads CSVEYGQGSEKLFF. Written as DNA, the CDR3 is TGCAGCGTTGAATATGGACAGGGTAGCGAAAAACTGTTTTTT.

This chain links TRBV3-1 with TRBJ2-1, with a possible D match to TRBD2 (6 bases). The CDR3 consists of 16 residues. V was clipped by 4 bases and J by 7 bases, with 20 bases between them. In germline, CDR1 is LGHDT, CDR2 YNNKEL (reference sequence). CDR3 residues: CASSLVGGARGNEQFF. The CDR3 nucleotides are TGTGCCAGCAGCCTGGTAGGCGGGGCACGTGGGAATGAGCAGTTCTTC.

This clonotype was counted a few times. V gene TRBV29-1 combines with J gene TRBJ2-5; D not resolved. Matching the DNA end better, TRBJ2-7 makes the J call doubtful. The CDR3 covers 12 residues. Germline CDR1 SQVTM, CDR2 ANQGSEA. This CDR3 reads CSVEEDGPEQYF. In nucleotides, the CDR3 is TGCAGCGTTGAAGAGGACGGTCCCGAGCAGTACTTC.

Regarding this clonotype: A junction end diverges from the germline sequence, so it may reflect a read error. The chain uses TRBV4-1 and TRBJ2-3; D is uncertain. The CDR3 is 11 residues long. CDR1 MGHRA and CDR2 YSYEKL come from the germline V gene. CDR3 in DNA: TGCGCCGGCAGCCATACAGATACGCAGTATTTT. Amino acids: CAGSHTDTQYF.

V is TRBV20-1 and J is TRBJ2-3; 7 bases map to TRBD1. The V segment lost 4 bases and the J segment 2 bases; nucleotides outside the gene matches: 15. CDR3 size: 17 residues. Germline assignment: CDR1 DFQATT and CDR2 SNEGSKA (reference sequence). CDR3 bases: TGCAGTGCTACGGTTTCCTACGGGACAGTCCTCACAGATACGCAGTATTTT. Protein product: CSATVSYGTVLTDTQYF.

For the CDR3, the DNA is TGTGCCTCCCACCGGGGGCAGGTGGTTAATTCACCCCTCCACTTT. It is translated as CASHRGQVVNSPLHF. The J gene is TRBJ1-6, the V gene TRBV2, with a possible D match to TRBD1 (6 bases). V was cut by 11 bases and J by 6 bases, with 20 bases left in between. CDR3 length equals 15 residues. Germline V gene lookup returns CDR1 SNHLY and CDR2 FYNNEI.

V is TRBV4-1 and J is TRBJ2-7, with 14 bases matching TRBD2. The CDR3 is made up of 16 amino acids. J lost 9 bases, V lost 2 bases, and 9 bases had no gene match. Germline V CDR1 and CDR2: MGHRA, YSYEKL. This chain's CDR3 is CASSQPGTSGGRVQYF. The CDR3 coding sequence is TGCGCCAGCAGCCAACCCGGGACTAGCGGGGGTCGGGTGCAGTACTTC.

Remarks on this clonotype: At one of its ends the junction is not consistent with the germline gene, which may arise from a read error. The genes are TRBV5-1 and TRBJ2-2, with unresolved D. The CDR3 covers 13 residues. Germline V gene data show CDR1 as SGHRS and CDR2 as YFSETQ. The CDR3: CASSLTYTGELFF. Written as DNA, the CDR3 is TGTGCCAGCAGCTTAACCTACACCGGGGAGCTGTTTTTT.

V usage is TRBV11-2 and J usage is TRBJ2-2; possible D gene TRBD1, 5 bases. The germline V gene encodes CDR1 SGHAT and CDR2 FQNNGV. CDR3 length: 14 residues. V dropped 6 bases and J dropped 1 base, with 9 bases sitting between them. The CDR3 here is CASSIGVNTGELFF. The DNA of the CDR3 is TGTGCCAGCAGTATAGGGGTGAACACCGGGGAGCTGTTTTTT. Drawing the rest from reference TRBV11-2 and TRBJ2-2, the complete variable domain is EAGVAQSPRYKIIEKRQSVAFWCNPISGHATLYWYQQILGQGPKLLIQFQNNGVVDDSQLPKDRFSAERLKGVDSTLKIQPAKLEDSAVYLCASSIGVNTGELFFGEGSRLTVL.

There are a few counts of this clonotype. The chain combines TRBV7-2 with TRBJ2-1, with a weak D call TRBD2 (7 bases). The CDR3 has 15 amino acids. Trimming shortened V by 1 base and J by 7 bases, and 14 bases separated the two germline ends. Germline-derived CDR1 and CDR2 are SGHTA and FQGNSA. The CDR3 nucleotides are TGTGCCAGCAGCTTAGTGGGGGGGCGTTGGAATGAGCAGTTCTTC. This sequence encodes CASSLVGGRWNEQFF.

This clonotype was found once. One junction end does not reproduce the germline sequence, and a read error may be involved. J is TRBJ2-1 and V is TRBV29-1; tentatively, D is TRBD2 (6 bases). This CDR3 has 12 residues. Germline V gene data show CDR1 as SQVTM and CDR2 as ANQGSEA. The CDR3, as DNA: TGCCGCGTGGGGCGGGATCACAATGAGCAGTTCTTC. This translates into CRVGRDHNEQFF.